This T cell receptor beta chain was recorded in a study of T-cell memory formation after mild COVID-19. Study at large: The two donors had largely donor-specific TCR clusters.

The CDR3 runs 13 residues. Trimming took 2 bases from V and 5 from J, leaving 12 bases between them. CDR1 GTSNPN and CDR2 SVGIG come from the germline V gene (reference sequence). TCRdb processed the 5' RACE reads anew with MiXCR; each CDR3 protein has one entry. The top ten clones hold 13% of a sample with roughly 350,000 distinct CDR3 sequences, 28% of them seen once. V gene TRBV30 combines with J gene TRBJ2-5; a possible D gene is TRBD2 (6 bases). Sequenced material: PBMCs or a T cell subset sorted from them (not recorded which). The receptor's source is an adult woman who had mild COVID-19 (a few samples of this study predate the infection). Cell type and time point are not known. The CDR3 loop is CAWSPGVGETQYF. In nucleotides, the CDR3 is TGTGCCTGGAGTCCGGGGGTTGGGGAGACCCAGTACTTC.